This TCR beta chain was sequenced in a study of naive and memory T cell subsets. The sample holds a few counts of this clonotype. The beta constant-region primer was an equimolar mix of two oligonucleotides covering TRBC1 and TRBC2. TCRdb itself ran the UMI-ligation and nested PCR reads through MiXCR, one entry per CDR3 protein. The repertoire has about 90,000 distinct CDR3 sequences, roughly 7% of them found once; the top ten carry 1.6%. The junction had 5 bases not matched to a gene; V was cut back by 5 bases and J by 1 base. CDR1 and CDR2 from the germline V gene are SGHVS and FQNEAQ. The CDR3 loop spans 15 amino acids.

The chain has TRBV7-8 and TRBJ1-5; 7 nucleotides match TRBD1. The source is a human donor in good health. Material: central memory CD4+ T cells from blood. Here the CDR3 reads CASSLQGRSNQPQHF. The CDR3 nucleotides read TGTGCCAGCAGCCTACAGGGGAGGAGCAATCAGCCCCAGCATTTT.